These T cell receptor beta chains were read from a single sample in a study of T cells in Graves' hyperthyroidism and ophthalmopathy. Each CDR3 protein gets one entry after TCRdb re-called the multiplex PCR reads with MiXCR. Here the sample spans 600,000 to 650,000 distinct CDR3 sequences, around 20% being singletons. Material: blood. The receptors come from a man aged 30-40 years with Graves' ophthalmopathy. CDR3s include the opening cysteine and the closing phenylalanine or tryptophan. The D gene is left open where the match is weak. Clone size appears in some rows only: once, few, many, or a class for an expanded clone.

D	J	size	V	CDR3	DNA
TRBD2	TRBJ2-7	many	TRBV5-1	CASSLASGSLSYEQYF	TGCGCCAGCAGCTTAGCTAGCGGGAGTCTCTCCTACGAGCAGTACTTC
TRBD1	TRBJ1-1	few	TRBV5-1	CASSSRDRALNTEAFF	TGCGCCAGCAGCTCCCGGGACAGGGCTCTGAACACTGAAGCTTTCTTT
TRBD2	TRBJ2-1	NA	TRBV5-6	CASSTATSGNEQFF	TGTGCCAGCAGCACCGCGACTAGCGGCAATGAGCAGTTCTTC
TRBD1	TRBJ2-5	few	TRBV7-8	CASSGGQGGETQYF	TGTGCCAGCAGCGGGGGACAGGGGGGAGAGACCCAGTACTTC
NA	TRBJ1-4	many	TRBV28	CASSLQGARREKLFF	TGTGCCAGCAGTTTGCAAGGGGCGCGAAGGGAAAAACTGTTTTTT
NA	TRBJ2-7	many	TRBV5-1	CASSSGTARPQYF	TGCGCCAGCAGCTCCGGGACGGCTCGTCCGCAGTACTTC
NA	TRBJ2-1	many	TRBV2	CASSVATHYNEQFF	TGTGCCAGCAGTGTAGCGACCCATTACAATGAGCAGTTCTTC
NA	TRBJ1-1	few	TRBV7-9	CASSLALGPMNTEAFF	TGTGCCAGCAGCTTAGCGCTCGGACCGATGAACACTGAAGCTTTCTTT
NA	TRBJ2-1	NA	TRBV5-6	CASSASESSYNEQFF	TGTGCCAGCAGCGCGTCAGAAAGCTCCTACAATGAGCAGTTCTTC
NA	TRBJ2-7	NA	TRBV25-1	CASSEYQEGLEQYF	TGTGCCAGCAGTGAGTATCAGGAAGGCCTCGAGCAGTACTTC
NA	TRBJ1-1	NA	TRBV29-1	CSVVFGGGTEAFF	TGCAGCGTTGTCTTCGGGGGGGGCACTGAAGCTTTCTTT
NA	TRBJ2-3	NA	TRBV6-1	CASPKGRTTKHSSPDTQYF	TGTGCCAGCCCTAAGGGACGTACCACCAAACATTCTAGCCCAGATACGCAGTATTTT
NA	TRBJ2-1	many	TRBV12-3/TRBV12-4	CASSLEVANDNEQFF	TGTGCCAGCAGTTTAGAGGTGGCCAACGACAATGAGCAGTTCTTC
NA	TRBJ1-1	NA	TRBV19	CASSPGQNAFF	TGTGCCAGTAGCCCAGGACAGAATGCTTTCTTT
NA	TRBJ1-1	NA	TRBV29-1	CSVELGRNTEAFF	TGCAGCGTTGAGCTAGGGCGGAACACTGAAGCTTTCTTT
NA	TRBJ2-7	NA	TRBV6-1	CASSEIGGNTYEQYF	TGTGCCAGCAGTGAAATCGGAGGGAATACCTACGAGCAGTACTTC
NA	TRBJ2-5	NA	TRBV24-1	CATSDPIPDEGPQETQYF	TGTGCCACCAGTGATCCTATACCGGACGAGGGACCCCAAGAGACCCAGTACTTC
TRBD2	TRBJ2-5	few	TRBV14	CASSQGLAGGEETQYF	TGTGCCAGCAGCCAGGGACTAGCGGGAGGAGAAGAGACCCAGTACTTC
NA	TRBJ2-5	many	TRBV7-9	CASSLELAQETQYF	TGTGCCAGCAGCTTAGAGCTAGCGCAAGAGACCCAGTACTTC
NA	TRBJ2-1	NA	TRBV12-3/TRBV12-4	CASSSQINEQFF	TGTGCCAGCAGTTCACAAATCAATGAGCAGTTCTTC
NA	TRBJ1-1	many	TRBV28	CASSLPSWDQSTGRTEAFF	TGTGCCAGCAGTTTGCCTAGTTGGGACCAATCCACGGGTCGAACTGAAGCTTTCTTT
NA	TRBJ1-5	many	TRBV28	CASSPRRGSNQPQHF	TGTGCCAGCAGTCCGAGGAGGGGAAGCAATCAGCCCCAGCATTTT
TRBD2	TRBJ2-3	few	TRBV2	CASSAQRGRTDTQYF	TGTGCCAGCAGTGCCCAGCGGGGGCGCACAGATACGCAGTATTTT
NA	TRBJ2-1	many	TRBV11-2	CASSLEVEGLAFDEQFF	TGTGCCAGCAGCTTAGAGGTGGAGGGTCTAGCTTTCGATGAGCAGTTCTTC
NA	TRBJ2-7	few	TRBV4-1	CASSQDPGNEQYF	TGCGCCAGCAGCCAAGATCCCGGAAACGAGCAGTACTTC
NA	TRBJ2-1	few	TRBV29-1	CSVGGLINEQFF	TGCAGCGTTGGTGGATTAATCAATGAGCAGTTCTTC
TRBD2	TRBJ2-5	many	TRBV30	CAWSPGEGGQETQYF	TGTGCCTGGAGTCCCGGGGAGGGCGGGCAAGAGACCCAGTACTTC
TRBD2	TRBJ2-7	many	TRBV5-8	CASSSPGLVYEQYF	TGTGCCAGCAGTTCGCCGGGACTAGTTTACGAGCAGTACTTC
NA	TRBJ2-1	few	TRBV10-3	CAISESKGEQFF	TGTGCCATCAGTGAGTCGAAAGGGGAGCAGTTCTTC
NA	TRBJ2-5	NA	TRBV19	CASSIGAETQYF	TGTGCCAGTAGTATAGGAGCGGAGACCCAGTACTTC
NA	TRBJ2-1	NA	TRBV12-3/TRBV12-4	CASMGDGNEQFF	TGTGCCAGCATGGGGGACGGGAATGAGCAGTTCTTC
NA	TRBJ1-5	few	TRBV5-1	CASSLAGTGYQPQHF	TGCGCCAGCAGCCTGGCTGGGACCGGGTATCAGCCCCAGCATTTT
NA	TRBJ2-7	few	TRBV6-5	CASSYSTSPYEQYF	TGTGCCAGCAGTTACTCGACTAGTCCCTACGAGCAGTACTTC
TRBD2	TRBJ2-1	many	TRBV5-1	CASSSGGGSYNEQFF	TGTGCCAGCAGCTCGGGGGGGGGATCCTACAATGAGCAGTTCTTC
TRBD1	TRBJ2-5	many	TRBV28	CASSLTFGTGSGIGTQYF	TGTGCCAGCAGTTTGACCTTCGGGACAGGGAGTGGAATTGGGACCCAGTACTTC
NA	TRBJ1-1	many	TRBV28	CASSPLRGNTEAFF	TGTGCCAGCAGCCCGCTGAGGGGGAACACTGAAGCTTTCTTT
NA	TRBJ2-7	NA	TRBV29-1	CSVGATYEQYF	TGCAGCGTTGGGGCTACCTACGAGCAGTACTTC
TRBD1	TRBJ1-5	NA	TRBV5-6	CASSLEGTGIQPQHF	TGTGCCAGCAGCTTGGAGGGGACAGGGATTCAGCCCCAGCATTTT
NA	TRBJ1-2	few	TRBV2	CASTPFGGVLNYGYTF	TGTGCCAGCACCCCTTTTGGGGGGGTCCTTAACTATGGCTACACCTTC
NA	TRBJ2-5	few	TRBV2	CASTVGVTGETQYF	TGTGCCAGCACTGTGGGAGTGACTGGGGAGACCCAGTACTTC
NA	TRBJ1-5	few	TRBV27	CASSAGRGGNQPQHF	TGTGCCAGCAGTGCGGGGAGAGGGGGAAATCAGCCCCAGCATTTT
NA	TRBJ1-5	few	TRBV6-1	CASSDAPRGNQPQHF	TGTGCCAGCAGTGACGCCCCGAGGGGCAATCAGCCCCAGCATTTT
NA	TRBJ1-1	NA	TRBV14	CASSLHPSTEAFF	TGTGCCAGCAGCCTCCACCCGAGCACTGAAGCTTTCTTT
NA	TRBJ2-5	many	TRBV29-1	CSVVPLGRQETQYF	TGCAGCGTTGTGCCCTTAGGACGGCAAGAGACCCAGTACTTC
NA	TRBJ2-1	many	TRBV11-2	CASSLDAGTYNEQFF	TGTGCCAGCAGCTTAGATGCAGGGACCTACAATGAGCAGTTCTTC
NA	TRBJ2-7	NA	TRBV11-2	CASSPQGTGVSEQYF	TGTGCCAGCAGCCCTCAGGGAACGGGAGTCTCCGAGCAGTACTTC
NA	TRBJ1-1	NA	TRBV10-3	CAISAGRGAANTEAFF	TGTGCCATCAGTGCGGGGCGTGGGGCCGCGAACACTGAAGCTTTCTTT
TRBD2	TRBJ2-7	few	TRBV6-2/TRBV6-3	CASSYYPGQGRLAGPYEQYF	TGTGCCAGCAGCTACTACCCGGGACAGGGAAGACTAGCGGGACCCTACGAGCAGTACTTC